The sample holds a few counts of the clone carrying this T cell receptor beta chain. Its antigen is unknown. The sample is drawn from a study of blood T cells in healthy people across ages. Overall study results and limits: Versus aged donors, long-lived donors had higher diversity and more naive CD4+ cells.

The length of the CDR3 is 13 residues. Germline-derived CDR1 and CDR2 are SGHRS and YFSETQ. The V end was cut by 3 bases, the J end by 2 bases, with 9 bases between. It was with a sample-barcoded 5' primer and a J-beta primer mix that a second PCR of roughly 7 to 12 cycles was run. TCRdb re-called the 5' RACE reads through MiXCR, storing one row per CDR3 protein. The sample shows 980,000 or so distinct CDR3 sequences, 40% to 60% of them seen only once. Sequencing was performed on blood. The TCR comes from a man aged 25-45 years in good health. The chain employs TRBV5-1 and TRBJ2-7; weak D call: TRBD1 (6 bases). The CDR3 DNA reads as TGCGCCAGCAGCTCAGGGGAACCCTACGAGCAGTACTTC. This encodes CASSSGEPYEQYF. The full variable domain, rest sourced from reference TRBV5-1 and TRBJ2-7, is KAGVTQTPRYLIKTRGQQVTLSCSPISGHRSVSWYQQTPGQGLQFLFEYFSETQRNKGNFPGRFSGRQFSNSRSEMNVSTLELGDSALYLCASSSGEPYEQYFGPGTRLTVT.